One and the same sample provided the 21 T cell receptor beta chains below, sequenced in a study of T cell responses to AZD1222 COVID-19 vaccine. TCRdb keeps only in-frame clones here, not all; method: immunoSEQ multiplex PCR. The sample has some 190,000 clones; around 91% are singletons. Sequenced here: peripheral blood, sampled on day 0 of AZD1222 vaccination. The source is an adult in good health.

The gene calls are TRBV9 and TRBJ2-1; tentatively, D is TRBD2 (5 bases). Germline V gene lookup returns CDR1 SGDLS and CDR2 YYNGEE. CDR3 length: 16 residues. Trimming took 4 bases from V and 0 from J, leaving 14 bases between them. The CDR3 nucleotides read TGTGCCAGCAGCCCGAGAGCGGTAAGCTCCTACAATGAGCAGTTCTTC. This sequence encodes CASSPRAVSSYNEQFF.

The V gene is TRBV5-1, the J gene TRBJ1-1; 9 positions agree with TRBD1. CDR1 SGHRS and CDR2 YFSETQ come from the germline V gene. The junction had 4 bases not matched to a gene; V was cut back by 3 bases and J by 1 base. The CDR3 extends over 15 amino acids. CDR3 protein: CASSSDRGGNTEAFF. Here the CDR3 DNA reads TGCGCCAGCAGCTCGGACAGGGGAGGGAACACTGAAGCTTTCTTT.

V and J are TRBV7-2 and TRBJ1-6; TRBD1 matches 7 bases. V lost 1 base to trimming and J lost 8 bases; unmatched junction nucleotides: 8. This CDR3 contains 16 residues. CDR1 and CDR2 from the germline V gene are SGHTA and FQGNSA. This CDR3 reads CASSLVVGQRYSPLHF. The CDR3 nucleotides are TGTGCCAGCAGCTTAGTAGTGGGACAGCGATATTCACCCCTCCACTTT.

The chain recombines TRBV6-5 with TRBJ1-2, with 7 nucleotides matching TRBD1. The CDR3 length is 15 residues. V shed 4 bases and J 4 bases; nucleotides not matched to a gene: 9. Germline V gene sequence: CDR1 MNHEY, CDR2 SVGAGI. The CDR3 DNA follows: TGTGCCAGCAGTTTCACAGGGGCCCGTTCCTATGGCTACACCTTC. It codes for CASSFTGARSYGYTF.

J is TRBJ1-5 and V is TRBV30; TRBD1 agrees at 7 bases. V lost 3 bases and J lost 2; bases outside the gene matches: 13. Germline lookup yields CDR1 GTSNPN and CDR2 SVGIG (reference sequence). The CDR3 spans 17 residues. The CDR3, as DNA: TGTGCCTGGAGCCCCCCGGGGGGACAGCCGGGCAATCAGCCCCAGCATTTT. Translated: CAWSPPGGQPGNQPQHF.

The chain joins TRBV4-3 to TRBJ2-3; 8 bases match TRBD2. Germline V gene sequence: CDR1 LGHNA, CDR2 YSLEER. CDR3 length: 17 residues. With 0 bases clipped from V and 1 base from J, the junction kept 6 bases outside the gene matches. In DNA, the CDR3 is TGCGCCAGCAGCCAAGATCCAGCGGGGGATCGCACAGATACGCAGTATTTT. It encodes CASSQDPAGDRTDTQYF.

This rearrangement joins TRBV7-2 to TRBJ1-3; 7 bases map to TRBD1. The CDR3 is made up of 15 amino acids. Germline V gene sequence: CDR1 SGHTA, CDR2 FQGNSA. With V trimmed by 3 bases and J by 4 bases, 6 bases remained unmatched. CDR3 DNA sequence: TGTGCCAGCAGCTTCGGGGACAGTTCGGGAAACACCATATATTTT. Its protein product is CASSFGDSSGNTIYF. The full variable domain, in which reference TRBV7-2 and TRBJ1-3 provide the parts outside the CDR3, is GAGVSQSPSNKVTEKGKDVELRCDPISGHTALYWYRQSLGQGLEFLIYFQGNSAPDKSGLPSDRFSAERTGGSVSTLTIQRTQQEDSAVYLCASSFGDSSGNTIYFGEGSWLTVV.

This CDR3 is CASRPGARNEQYF. Written as DNA, the CDR3 is TGTGCCAGCAGACCAGGGGCGCGGAACGAGCAGTACTTC. The chain uses TRBV12-3 or TRBV12-4 and TRBJ2-7, with D perhaps TRBD1 (6 bases). Trimming pared 6 bases from V and 5 bases from J, leaving 14 bases between. The CDR3 has 13 residues.

CDR3 DNA: TGTGCCAGCAGCTTGTTGGGGGGTGGTACCGGGGAGCTGTTTTTT. This translates into CASSLLGGGTGELFF. The chain combines TRBV5-4 with TRBJ2-2; D might be TRBD2 (6 bases). CDR3 size: 15 residues. CDR1 SGHNT and CDR2 YYREEE come from the germline V gene (reference sequence). Trimming left V 1 base short and J 5 bases short, with 12 bases between.

This clone was detected once. The gene calls are TRBV11-2 and TRBJ2-7, with 8 bases lining up with TRBD2. Germline CDR1 is SGHAT and CDR2 is FQNNGV. The J segment lost 0 bases and the V segment lost 2 bases, leaving 6 bases of the junction unmatched. CDR3 length equals 16 residues. The CDR3 protein is CASSLSGGAYSYEQYF. The CDR3 bases are TGTGCCAGCAGCTTATCGGGGGGGGCCTACTCCTACGAGCAGTACTTC.

The chain links TRBV2 to TRBJ1-4; D remains unclear. Germline V CDR1 and CDR2: SNHLY, FYNNEI. Trimming took 2 bases from V and 3 from J, leaving 10 bases between them. This CDR3 is built from 15 residues. The CDR3 coding sequence is TGTGCCAGCAGTGAAAGGACTGCCTCTAATGAAAAACTGTTTTTT. It specifies CASSERTASNEKLFF. The whole variable domain, remainder taken from reference TRBV2 and TRBJ1-4, is EPEVTQTPSHQVTQMGQEVILRCVPISNHLYFYWYRQILGQKVEFLVSFYNNEISEKSEIFDDQFSVERPDGSNFTLKIRSTKLEDSAMYFCASSERTASNEKLFFGSGTQLSVL.

This clone has only one observation. V is TRBV5-1 and J is TRBJ2-1; no clear D gene. The CDR3 totals 13 residues. Per germline, CDR1 SGHRS and CDR2 YFSETQ. The ends were cut back, 3 bases at V and 6 bases at J, with 10 bases in the middle. The CDR3 protein is CASSSTLGNEQFF. The CDR3 DNA reads as TGCGCCAGCAGCTCGACATTGGGCAATGAGCAGTTCTTC.

The chain recombines TRBV2 with TRBJ1-2, with a possible D match to TRBD1 (5 bases). The ends were cut back, 4 bases at V and 4 bases at J, with 10 bases in the middle. CDR3 length: 13 residues. The germline V gene has CDR1 SNHLY and CDR2 FYNNEI. The CDR3 DNA reads TGTGCCAGCAGTGGGGACTCCAGCTATGGCTACACCTTC. Its translation is CASSGDSSYGYTF.

This clone has only a few counts. The chain uses TRBV5-4 and TRBJ1-3; 7 bases are shared with TRBD1. CDR3 size: 16 residues. After removal of 4 bases from V and 0 bases from J, the junction contained 7 bases not matched to a gene. The germline CDR1 and CDR2 sequences are SGHNT and YYREEE (reference sequence). The CDR3 is CASSIRTGSSGNTIYF. The CDR3 DNA sequence: TGTGCCAGCAGCATAAGGACAGGAAGCTCTGGAAACACCATATATTTT.

The chain is built from TRBV7-3 and TRBJ2-6; D may correspond to TRBD1 or TRBD2 (5 bases each). Per the germline V gene, CDR1 is SGHTA and CDR2 is FQGTGA. This CDR3 spans 17 amino acids. Trimming shortened V by 1 base and J by 3 bases, and 13 bases separated the two germline ends. DNA of the CDR3: TGTGCCAGCAGCTTAAGCTCGGGGACGGGTGGGGCCAACGTCCTGACTTTC. Its translation is CASSLSSGTGGANVLTF.

This chain links TRBV9 with TRBJ1-6; 8 bases line up with TRBD1. V gave up 3 bases and J gave up 3 bases; unmatched junction bases: 5. Germline V gene lookup returns CDR1 SGDLS and CDR2 YYNGEE. CDR3 size: 16 residues. The CDR3 spells CASSASQGVYNSPLHF. Written as DNA, the CDR3 is TGTGCCAGCAGCGCCTCACAGGGGGTCTATAATTCACCCCTCCACTTT.

The rearrangement joins TRBV3-1 (or the pseudogene TRBV3-2) to TRBJ1-1, with 7 bases aligning to TRBD1. Germline trimming cut 7 bases from V and 4 bases from J; bases unmatched to any gene: 15. Per the germline V gene, CDR1 is LGHDT and CDR2 is YNNKEL (reference sequence). The CDR3 loop spans 16 amino acids. The CDR3 sequence: CASKPASETGSTEAFF. CDR3 DNA: TGTGCCAGCAAGCCAGCCAGTGAGACAGGGAGCACTGAAGCTTTCTTT.

This chain connects TRBV7-8 to TRBJ1-1; D remains ambiguous. The CDR3 has 15 amino acids. Trimming shortened V by 1 base and J by 0 bases, and 9 bases separated the two germline ends. Germline lookup yields CDR1 SGHVS and CDR2 FQNEAQ. The CDR3, as DNA: TGTGCCAGCAGCTTAGGTCCAGCCATGAACACTGAAGCTTTCTTT. Its translation is CASSLGPAMNTEAFF.

The V gene is TRBV12-5, the J gene TRBJ2-7; tentative D call: TRBD2 (6 bases). V lost 6 bases and J 5 bases, leaving 11 bases between the germline ends. Germline CDR1 and CDR2: LGHNT and FRNRAP. This CDR3 spans 12 amino acids. The CDR3 DNA reads TGTGCTAGTGGCTGGGGGGTCAACGAGCAGTACGTC. Amino acids: CASGWGVNEQYV.

The chain has TRBV28 and TRBJ1-2; D call uncertain. CDR3 length equals 14 residues. Per the germline V gene, CDR1 is MDHEN and CDR2 is SYDVKM. Trimming took off 8 bases at V and 2 bases at J, with 15 bases between the two ends. The CDR3 DNA sequence: TGTGCCAGCGGCCGGGAGCCAGACAACTATGGCTACACCTTC. It translates to CASGREPDNYGYTF.

Turning to this clone: The junction does not match germline at one end; this may be a read error. The chain carries TRBV7-7 and TRBJ2-2; D possibly matches TRBD1 or TRBD2 (6 bases each). Germline values: CDR1 SSHAT, CDR2 FNYEAQ (reference sequence). CDR3 length equals 15 residues. The CDR3 bases are TGTGCTAGCACCCTTGGGGGGCCGGGCACCGGGGAGCTGTTTTTT. Its protein is CASTLGGPGTGELFF.